The 18 T cell receptor beta chains below come from one sample, sequenced in a study of beta chain features in type 1 diabetes. The whole isolated RNA underwent reverse transcription, so sequencing captured expressed TCRB transcripts. This table comes from immunoSEQ multiplex PCR, and its TCRdb copy is limited to in-frame clones, with some not included. The data contain about 150,000 clones, roughly 11% of them singletons. The sequencing sample was made of central memory CD4+ T cells from blood. These receptors all stem from a man in his late teens or twenties in good health.

The chain recombines TRBV6-6 with TRBJ2-7; D may be TRBD1 (6 bases). In germline, CDR1 is MNHNY, CDR2 SVGAGI (reference sequence). Trimming shortened V by 0 bases and J by 2 bases, and 8 bases separated the two germline ends. The CDR3 totals 14 residues. The CDR3 DNA reads as TGTGCCAGCAGTTACTCGGACAGAACCTACGAGCAGTACTTC. It encodes CASSYSDRTYEQYF.

The rearrangement uses TRBV7-9 and TRBJ2-1; a possible D gene is TRBD2 (5 bases). The germline V gene encodes CDR1 SEHNR and CDR2 FQNEAQ (reference sequence). This CDR3 has 15 amino acids. V lost 3 bases, J lost 0 bases, and 9 bases lay in between. The CDR3 here is CASSLDLSSYNEQFF. The CDR3 DNA follows: TGTGCCAGCAGCTTGGACTTATCCTCCTACAATGAGCAGTTCTTC.

This clone showed up just a few times. Possible read error: a much larger clone is one base away. This chain connects TRBV28 to TRBJ2-2; D is tentatively TRBD1 or TRBD2 (5 bases each). V lost 6 bases to trimming and J lost 3 bases, with 14 bases between them. The CDR3 consists of 15 residues. Per germline, CDR1 MDHEN and CDR2 SYDVKM. The DNA for the CDR3 is TGTGCCAGCAGCTCAACCGGGACGCACACCGGGGAGCTGTTTTTT. This translates into CASSSTGTHTGELFF.

A few counts support this clone. The chain employs TRBV5-1 and TRBJ2-7; possibly TRBD1 for D (5 bases). Germline CDR1 and CDR2: SGHRS and YFSETQ. This CDR3 region has 13 residues. The V end lost 5 bases, the J end lost 3 bases, and 12 bases lay between the germline ends. The CDR3 sequence is CASRSDIYYEQYF. CDR3 nucleotide sequence: TGCGCCAGCAGATCGGACATATACTACGAGCAGTACTTC.

This clone was detected only a few times. This chain connects TRBV4-2 to TRBJ2-1; a possible D gene is TRBD2 (6 bases). This CDR3 comprises 16 residues. Germline assignment: CDR1 LGHNA and CDR2 YNFKEQ. V gave up 0 bases and J gave up 1 base, with 10 bases separating them. The CDR3 nucleotides read TGTGCCAGCAGCCAAGATTGGCGGGGATCCTACAATGAGCAGTTCTTC. This codes for CASSQDWRGSYNEQFF.

This clone was seen a handful of times. This chain connects TRBV4-3 to TRBJ2-1, with TRBD2 identical over 8 bases. The ends lost 4 bases at V and 8 bases at J; junction bases unmatched: 25. Germline CDR1 reads LGHNA; CDR2 reads YSLEER. The length of the CDR3 is 20 residues. CDR3 nucleotides: TGCGCCAGCAGCCGAAAATGGCCCCCCTCCCGAGCGGGGGAGGTCGATGAGCAGTTCTTC. Its translation is CASSRKWPPSRAGEVDEQFF.

This clone was seen only a few times. The chain joins TRBV30 to TRBJ1-5; TRBD1 aligns across 9 bases. CDR3 length: 13 amino acids. Germline trimming cut 7 bases from V and 7 bases from J; bases unmatched to any gene: 8. Germline V gives CDR1 GTSNPN, CDR2 SVGIG (reference sequence). The CDR3 loop is CASGQGASQPQHF. In DNA, the CDR3 is TGTGCCTCGGGACAGGGAGCAAGCCAGCCCCAGCATTTT. Complete variable domain (other parts from reference TRBV30 and TRBJ1-5): SQTIHQWPATLVQPVGSPLSLECTVEGTSNPNLYWYRQAAGRGLQLLFYSVGIGQISSEVPQNLSASRPQDRQFILSSKKLLLSDSGFYLCASGQGASQPQHFGDGTRLSIL.

The V call is TRBV9, the J call TRBJ2-2, with D possibly being TRBD1 (6 bases). Trimming shortened V by 6 bases and J by 6 bases, and 15 bases separated the two germline ends. Germline assignment: CDR1 SGDLS and CDR2 YYNGEE. The CDR3 has 14 residues. CDR3 region: CASNLQGLAGELFF. The CDR3 DNA reads as TGTGCCAGCAACTTACAGGGTTTGGCCGGGGAGCTGTTTTTT.

V usage is TRBV4-1 and J usage is TRBJ2-1; D is tentatively TRBD1 or TRBD2 (5 bases each). The V end lost 4 bases, the J end lost 6 bases, and 16 bases lay between the germline ends. The length of the CDR3 is 15 residues. The germline CDR1 and CDR2 sequences are MGHRA and YSYEKL. In DNA form, the CDR3 reads TGCGCCAGCAGCCCCCGACATGGGGGTAGCAATGAGCAGTTCTTC. It encodes CASSPRHGGSNEQFF.

This clone was picked up a small number of times. The chain combines TRBV10-3 with TRBJ2-2, with a weak D call TRBD1 (5 bases). CDR1 is ENHRY and CDR2 is SYGVKD in the germline V gene. Trimming left V 4 bases short and J 2 bases short, with 14 bases between. The CDR3 consists of 16 residues. The CDR3 DNA is TGTGCCATCAGTGGCCAGGGTGGCGGTAACACCGGGGAGCTGTTTTTT. This translates into CAISGQGGGNTGELFF.

The chain recombines TRBV10-3 with TRBJ1-1; 8 bases are shared with TRBD1. The CDR3 spans 14 residues. The germline CDR1 and CDR2 sequences are ENHRY and SYGVKD. The V and J ends lost 7 bases and 0 bases, in that order; junction bases with no gene match: 4. The CDR3, as DNA: TGTGCCATCACCCGACAGGGGATGAACACTGAAGCTTTCTTT. Residues: CAITRQGMNTEAFF.

The gene calls are TRBV30 and TRBJ1-3, with D unresolved. The CDR3 contains 12 residues. The ends were cut back, 2 bases at V and 0 bases at J, with 2 bases in the middle. Germline-derived CDR1 and CDR2 are GTSNPN and SVGIG (reference sequence). The CDR3 region is CAWSNSGNTIYF. The CDR3 region has the DNA TGTGCCTGGAGTAACTCTGGAAACACCATATATTTT.

CDR3 residues: CASSSPGLQETQYF. CDR3 nucleotide sequence: TGTGCCAGCAGTTCCCCGGGACTGCAAGAGACCCAGTACTTC. This chain uses TRBV27 with TRBJ2-5, with D maybe TRBD2 (6 bases). Trimming took 4 bases from V and 2 from J, leaving 11 bases between them. Per the germline V gene, CDR1 is MNHEY and CDR2 is SMNVEV (reference sequence). CDR3 size: 14 residues.

A word on this clone: Germline and junction disagree at one end, which may indicate a read error. V gene TRBV4-2 combines with J gene TRBJ1-4; possible D gene TRBD1, 5 bases. Germline CDR1 reads LGHNA; CDR2 reads YNFKEQ. The CDR3 is 13 residues long. DNA of the CDR3: TGTGCCAGCAGCCAAGAGGGGGGACGCGGTATGGTTTTT. It translates to CASSQEGGRGMVF.

The V gene is TRBV9, the J gene TRBJ2-4; TRBD1 agrees at 10 bases. The V gene end was trimmed by 4 bases and the J gene end by 7 bases; junction bases not matched to a gene: 5. This CDR3 comprises 14 residues. Germline values: CDR1 SGDLS, CDR2 YYNGEE. For the CDR3, the DNA is TGTGCCAGCAGCCCTGAGGGACAGGGGAACATTCAGTACTTC. Translating it yields CASSPEGQGNIQYF.

Only a few counts were recorded for this clone. The chain recombines TRBV9 with TRBJ2-3; D possibly matches TRBD1 or TRBD2 (6 bases each). Trimming removed 4 bases at V and 2 bases at J, with 14 bases between. The germline gives CDR1 SGDLS, CDR2 YYNGEE. The CDR3 is 15 residues long. The CDR3 nucleotides are TGTGCCAGCAGCCCCCAGGGGACTTTCACAGATACGCAGTATTTT. It yields the protein CASSPQGTFTDTQYF.

The chain links TRBV6-5 to TRBJ2-3, with D possibly TRBD2 on 5 matching bases. Germline loops: CDR1 MNHEY, CDR2 SVGAGI. This CDR3 has 15 amino acids. V was clipped by 2 bases and J by 0 bases, with 9 bases between them. DNA of the CDR3: TGTGCCAGCAGTTACGGGCGGGCTAGCACAGATACGCAGTATTTT. Its protein product is CASSYGRASTDTQYF.

This clone appeared many times. The V and J genes are TRBV11-2 and TRBJ2-1; no firm D call. The CDR3 is 15 residues long. Germline CDR1 and CDR2: SGHAT and FQNNGV. Trimming took off 0 bases at V and 6 bases at J, with 12 bases between the two ends. The CDR3 spells CASSLDPKVINEQFF. The CDR3 DNA reads as TGTGCCAGCAGCTTAGATCCTAAGGTTATCAATGAGCAGTTCTTC.